A single sample gave rise to the 13 T cell receptor beta chains below, sequenced in a study of cytomegalovirus exposure and HLA in healthy donors. The PCR had 60 Vbeta and 13 Jbeta primers. TCRdb's copy holds only in-frame clones and misses some; the assay was immunoSEQ multiplex PCR. Of roughly 150,000 clones listed, about two thirds are singletons. The material sequenced was PBMCs. The receptors here all came from a man under 40 in good health and CMV-seropositive.

The V call is TRBV19, the J call TRBJ2-1, with 13 nucleotides matching TRBD2. In germline, CDR1 is LNHDA, CDR2 SQIVND (reference sequence). V shed 5 bases and J 10 bases; nucleotides not matched to a gene: 8. The length of the CDR3 is 15 residues. The CDR3 DNA reads as TGTGCCAGTAGTGAGACTAGCGGGAGGCCTCGGGAGCAGTTCTTC. Translating gives CASSETSGRPREQFF.

The chain employs TRBV5-1 and TRBJ1-1; possibly TRBD1 for D (6 bases). CDR3 length equals 13 residues. V was trimmed by 4 bases and J by 2 bases, leaving 9 bases between them. Looked up from germline, CDR1 is SGHRS and CDR2 is YFSETQ. The CDR3 nucleotides read TGCGCCAGCAGCATGGGACAAAACACTGAAGCTTTCTTT. Translation: CASSMGQNTEAFF. The variable domain in full, with the rest retrieved from reference TRBV5-1 and TRBJ1-1, is KAGVTQTPRYLIKTRGQQVTLSCSPISGHRSVSWYQQTPGQGLQFLFEYFSETQRNKGNFPGRFSGRQFSNSRSEMNVSTLELGDSALYLCASSMGQNTEAFFGQGTRLTVV.

Worth noting for this clone: Other DNA sequences in this specimen translate into the identical CDR3. The V call is TRBV28, the J call TRBJ1-1; 7 bases align to TRBD1. V dropped 2 bases and J dropped 1; count of bases not matched to a gene: 1. The germline V gene has CDR1 MDHEN and CDR2 SYDVKM. The CDR3 extends over 14 amino acids. In DNA form, the CDR3 reads TGTGCCAGCAGTTTAGGACAGGAGAACACTGAAGCTTTCTTT. Translated: CASSLGQENTEAFF. Looking up the rest from reference TRBV28 and TRBJ1-1 gives the full variable domain: DVKVTQSSRYLVKRTGEKVFLECVQDMDHENMFWYRQDPGLGLRLIYFSYDVKMKEKGDIPEGYSVSREKKERFSLILESASTNQTSMYLCASSLGQENTEAFFGQGTRLTVV.

This clone was detected a few times. This rearrangement joins TRBV28 to TRBJ1-1, with 9 positions matching TRBD1. CDR3 length equals 15 residues. V dropped 5 bases and J dropped 6; count of bases not matched to a gene: 10. Per the germline V gene, CDR1 is MDHEN and CDR2 is SYDVKM. The CDR3 sequence: CASSTTTGGIAEAFF. CDR3 coding DNA: TGTGCCAGCAGTACCACGACAGGGGGGATCGCTGAAGCTTTCTTT.

The chain combines TRBV2 with TRBJ1-2; no firm D call. The length of the CDR3 is 12 residues. Per germline, CDR1 SNHLY and CDR2 FYNNEI. Trimming stripped 3 bases from V and 4 bases from J, with 6 bases between. CDR3: CASSEQLYGYTF. The DNA of the CDR3 is TGTGCCAGCAGTGAGCAACTCTATGGCTACACCTTC.

This clone was seen once. The chain combines TRBV5-4 with TRBJ2-2; D call uncertain. Germline lookup yields CDR1 SGHNT and CDR2 YYREEE (reference sequence). Trimming shortened V by 0 bases and J by 6 bases, and 9 bases separated the two germline ends. This CDR3 region has 14 residues. CDR3 in amino acids: CASSLVPLPGELFF. The CDR3 DNA reads TGTGCCAGCAGCTTGGTCCCCCTCCCCGGGGAGCTGTTTTTT. Complete variable domain (other parts from reference TRBV5-4 and TRBJ2-2): ETGVTQSPTHLIKTRGQQVTLRCSSQSGHNTVSWYQQALGQGPQFIFQYYREEENGRGNFPPRFSGLQFPNYSSELNVNALELDDSALYLCASSLVPLPGELFFGEGSRLTVL.

The chain carries TRBV5-1 and TRBJ2-1; maybe TRBD2 (5 bases). This CDR3 region has 18 residues. Trimming took 0 bases from V and 0 from J, leaving 16 bases between them. Germline CDR1 and CDR2: SGHRS and YFSETQ. CDR3 in DNA: TGCGCCAGCAGCTTGGCCCCAATAGAGCGGAGCTCCTACAATGAGCAGTTCTTC. Amino acids: CASSLAPIERSSYNEQFF.

The chain combines TRBV6-5 with TRBJ2-7; D gene uncertain. Deletions cut 6 bases from V and 5 bases from J, with 17 bases between. The CDR3 spans 14 residues. Per the germline V gene, CDR1 is MNHEY and CDR2 is SVGAGI. CDR3 residues: CASRKEGRSHEQYF. CDR3 bases: TGTGCCAGCAGGAAAGAAGGCCGGAGTCACGAGCAGTACTTC.

The chain joins TRBV5-4 to TRBJ2-5, with D tentatively TRBD2 (6 bases). The tail of the sequence fits TRBJ2-7 better, so the J call may be wrong. Germline values: CDR1 SGHNT, CDR2 YYREEE (reference sequence). The CDR3 consists of 17 residues. The CDR3 reads CASSPSGGAGYPYEQYF. The DNA of the CDR3 is TGTGCCAGCAGCCCTTCCGGCGGGGCAGGCTACCCCTACGAGCAGTACTTC.

The chain is built from TRBV18 and TRBJ1-1, with 7 bases lining up with TRBD1. Germline-derived CDR1 and CDR2 are KGHSH and LQKENI. J lost 1 base, V lost 3 bases, and 20 bases had no gene match. The CDR3 runs 20 residues. The CDR3 DNA is TGTGCCAGCTCACCGAGACAGGGATTGAGCTTAGGGTTGGAGAACACTGAAGCTTTCTTT. Translation: CASSPRQGLSLGLENTEAFF.

In this sample, this clone turned up a few times. This chain connects TRBV19 to TRBJ1-2; maybe TRBD1 (5 bases). The germline V gene has CDR1 LNHDA and CDR2 SQIVND (reference sequence). CDR3 length: 15 amino acids. V was trimmed by 2 bases and J by 5 bases, leaving 15 bases between them. The CDR3 DNA reads as TGTGCCAGTAGTATAAGGTTTCCGGGGGAGTATGGCTACACCTTC. It specifies CASSIRFPGEYGYTF.

The chain uses TRBV14 and TRBJ2-2; D may be TRBD1 or TRBD2 (5 bases each). V was shortened by 6 bases and J by 7 bases, with 15 bases between the two germline ends. This CDR3 contains 14 residues. CDR1 SGHDN and CDR2 FVKESK come from the germline V gene. DNA of the CDR3: TGTGCCAGCAGTCAACAGGAGGCAATCGGGGAGCTGTTTTTT. It specifies CASSQQEAIGELFF.

The CDR3 reads CASSFAVLTRGYTF. CDR3 bases: TGTGCCAGCAGTTTTGCTGTTTTAACGCGAGGCTACACCTTC. The chain recombines TRBV28 with TRBJ1-2; unclear D gene. Deletions cut 3 bases from V and 8 bases from J, with 16 bases between. This CDR3 comprises 14 residues. The germline V gene has CDR1 MDHEN and CDR2 SYDVKM.